This TCR beta chain was documented in a study of identical twins. General observations from the study: Within cord blood, abundant beta clonotypes carried fewer insertions, but memory repertoires showed no such trend. Interpretation of the results relied on cross-sectional statistical analysis and not on following the same donors.

TCRdb re-derived calls from the 5' RACE reads in MiXCR, one entry per CDR3 protein. The sample carries about 570,000 distinct CDR3 sequences, approximately 9.6% recorded once. Germline-derived CDR1 and CDR2 are SGHRS and YFSETQ. The V segment lost 6 bases and the J segment 2 bases; nucleotides outside the gene matches: 12. This CDR3 is 17 amino acids long. This clonotype came up many times. Its antigen is currently unknown. These same data were also listed under a study on yellow fever vaccine responses in identical twins.

The genes are TRBV5-1 and TRBJ2-3; 10 nucleotides line up with TRBD2. Sequences were obtained from PBMCs. This clonotype was obtained from a woman between 18 and 29 years old in good health. CDR3 coding DNA: TGCGCCAGCAACCTCGGGTCCCTAGCGGGGGACACAGATACGCAGTATTTT. Its protein is CASNLGSLAGDTDTQYF.